These 29 T cell receptor beta chains share one sample of origin, sequenced in a study of T cell changes during pregnancy in multiple sclerosis. The protocol was immunoSEQ multiplex PCR, while the TCRdb copy is restricted to in-frame clones and leaves out a portion. Here the sample spans about 64,000 clones, roughly 87% being singletons. Material: peripheral blood, obtained in the second trimester of pregnancy. Every receptor here comes from a female donor in good health, enrolled as a control in a pregnancy study.

The rearrangement links TRBV5-1 to TRBJ2-7; TRBD1 might be the D (6 bases). The CDR3 contains 13 residues. With 2 bases removed from V and 5 bases from J, the gap between germline ends came to 11 bases. Germline lookup yields CDR1 SGHRS and CDR2 YFSETQ. Here the CDR3 reads CASSFRGSNEQYF. The CDR3 coding sequence is TGCGCCAGCAGCTTCAGGGGATCGAACGAGCAGTACTTC.

V gene TRBV19 combines with J gene TRBJ1-3; D unclear. Per germline, CDR1 LNHDA and CDR2 SQIVND (reference sequence). The CDR3 runs 15 residues. V lost 4 bases and J lost 0, with 10 bases in between. The CDR3 nucleotides read TGTGCCAGTAGTACCACAGCCTACTCTGGAAACACCATATATTTT. Amino acid sequence: CASSTTAYSGNTIYF.

This chain joins TRBV2 and TRBJ1-1; TRBD1 matches 8 bases. Trimming took 10 bases from V and 4 from J; bases not matched to a gene: 11. Germline V gives CDR1 SNHLY, CDR2 FYNNEI. The CDR3 sequence is 14 residues long. The CDR3 is CATGATGGTTEAFF. The CDR3 nucleotides are TGTGCCACCGGGGCTACAGGGGGGACCACTGAAGCTTTCTTT.

V is TRBV9 and J is TRBJ2-5; TRBD1 matches 9 bases. The CDR3 runs to 16 residues. The V and J ends lost 4 bases and 5 bases, in that order; junction bases with no gene match: 12. Germline CDR1 is SGDLS and CDR2 is YYNGEE. CDR3: CASSPGQGDIRETQYF. CDR3 DNA sequence: TGTGCCAGCAGCCCGGGACAGGGTGACATCCGGGAGACCCAGTACTTC.

The V gene is TRBV10-3, the J gene TRBJ1-5, with unresolved D. The CDR3 is made up of 15 amino acids. V was clipped by 0 bases and J by 3 bases, with 9 bases between them. Germline-derived CDR1 and CDR2 are ENHRY and SYGVKD. The CDR3 region is CAISESRTNNQPQHF. The CDR3 DNA reads as TGTGCCATCAGTGAGTCAAGGACTAACAATCAGCCCCAGCATTTT.

The chain employs TRBV29-1 and TRBJ2-4, with 10 bases matching TRBD2. The CDR3 runs to 13 residues. V trimming: 5 bases; J trimming: 6 bases; junction bases outside the gene matches: 4. Germline V gene lookup returns CDR1 SQVTM and CDR2 ANQGSEA. Here the CDR3 DNA reads TGCAGCGTTATCAGCGGGAGGGGAAACATTCAGTACTTC. Protein product: CSVISGRGNIQYF.

The chain carries TRBV28 and TRBJ2-3; weak D call: TRBD2 (6 bases). V was shortened by 7 bases and J by 4 bases, with 18 bases between the two germline ends. The CDR3 totals 15 residues. From germline, CDR1 is MDHEN and CDR2 SYDVKM. Here the CDR3 DNA reads TGTGCCAGCACCGGGGCGGGACGGAACGCAGATACGCAGTATTTT. Its translation: CASTGAGRNADTQYF.

The chain carries TRBV2 and TRBJ2-3; 11 bases align to TRBD2. The CDR3 totals 16 residues. Germline trimming cut 10 bases from V and 6 bases from J; bases unmatched to any gene: 15. CDR1 and CDR2 from the germline V gene are SNHLY and FYNNEI. The CDR3 DNA follows: TGTGCCACCCTCCTTGTTAGCGGGGGGGTATTGGATACGCAGTATTTT. Translating it yields CATLLVSGGVLDTQYF.

The chain recombines TRBV27 with TRBJ2-1; TRBD1 matches 7 bases. The junction had 3 bases not matched to a gene; V was cut back by 6 bases and J by 1 base. CDR1 MNHEY and CDR2 SMNVEV come from the germline V gene (reference sequence). The CDR3 extends over 14 amino acids. CDR3 sequence reads: CASSQGDSYNEQFF. In DNA form, the CDR3 reads TGTGCCAGCAGCCAGGGGGATTCCTACAATGAGCAGTTCTTC.

The chain joins TRBV11-2 to TRBJ2-7; 7 nucleotides match TRBD1. The V gene's germline CDR1 is SGHAT and CDR2 FQNNGV. The CDR3 runs to 14 residues. J gave up 5 bases and V 2 bases, and 6 bases lay outside the gene matches. Here the CDR3 reads CASSLKLDRDEQYF. DNA for the CDR3: TGTGCCAGCAGCTTAAAACTAGACAGGGACGAGCAGTACTTC.

The gene calls are TRBV5-1 and TRBJ2-7; 9 nucleotides align to TRBD1. Germline V gives CDR1 SGHRS, CDR2 YFSETQ. The CDR3 has 13 residues. V gave up 7 bases and J gave up 6 bases; unmatched junction bases: 8. The CDR3 reads CASGPGQGTEQYF. The CDR3 DNA reads as TGCGCCAGCGGTCCGGGACAGGGTACCGAGCAGTACTTC.

The gene calls are TRBV10-1 and TRBJ2-3, with 8 bases fitting TRBD2. Looked up from germline, CDR1 is WNHNN and CDR2 is SYGVQD (reference sequence). V gave up 8 bases and J gave up 0 bases; unmatched junction bases: 7. CDR3 size: 15 residues. This CDR3 reads CASLLTSASTDTQYF. The CDR3 DNA reads TGCGCCAGCCTCCTGACTAGCGCGAGCACAGATACGCAGTATTTT.

The gene calls are TRBV5-1 and TRBJ2-7; a weak D match, TRBD2 (6 bases). Germline-derived CDR1 and CDR2 are SGHRS and YFSETQ. V dropped 0 bases and J dropped 3 bases, with 7 bases sitting between them. The CDR3 runs 13 residues. In nucleotides, the CDR3 is TGCGCCAGCAGCTTGGGACTAGTCTACGAGCAGTACTTC. Translated: CASSLGLVYEQYF.

The chain is built from TRBV5-6 and TRBJ2-7; a weak D match, TRBD2 (6 bases). Per the germline V gene, CDR1 is SGHDT and CDR2 is YYEEEE. This CDR3 spans 13 amino acids. Deletions cut 2 bases from V and 6 bases from J, with 12 bases between. This CDR3 is CASSLGEAREQYF. In DNA, the CDR3 is TGTGCCAGCAGCTTAGGGGAGGCGCGCGAGCAGTACTTC.

This clone occurred once. The chain links TRBV4-1 to TRBJ1-1; weak D call: TRBD1 (5 bases). The CDR3 totals 15 residues. V was pared by 4 bases and J by 4 bases, with 16 bases between. CDR1 is MGHRA and CDR2 is YSYEKL in the germline V gene. The CDR3 reads CASSLSNAGGTEAFF. Here the CDR3 DNA reads TGCGCCAGCAGCCTTTCCAACGCCGGGGGCACTGAAGCTTTCTTT.

The rearrangement uses TRBV18 and TRBJ2-1; a weak D match, TRBD2 (7 bases). Germline-derived CDR1 and CDR2 are KGHSH and LQKENI. V was shortened by 8 bases and J by 4 bases, with 21 bases between the two germline ends. This CDR3 is built from 16 residues. The chain's CDR3 is CASATQGFGGYNEQFF. The DNA of the CDR3 is TGTGCCAGCGCAACACAGGGATTCGGGGGGTACAATGAGCAGTTCTTC.

V is TRBV7-2 and J is TRBJ2-7; 12 bases match TRBD2. The CDR3 runs to 14 residues. Germline V gene sequence: CDR1 SGHTA, CDR2 FQGNSA. V was clipped by 5 bases and J by 5 bases; unmatched bases: 4. The CDR3 nucleotides are TGTGCCAGCAGCCCTAGCGGGAGGGCCAACGAGCAGTACTTC. It codes for CASSPSGRANEQYF.

The rearrangement uses TRBV7-2 and TRBJ1-5, with a tentative D call TRBD1 (6 bases). Trimming removed 5 bases at V and 7 bases at J, with 21 bases between. CDR1 SGHTA and CDR2 FQGNSA come from the germline V gene. This CDR3 spans 16 amino acids. The CDR3 here is CASSPRGRGLGQPQHF. Here the CDR3 DNA reads TGTGCCAGCAGCCCCAGGGGCAGGGGCCTGGGGCAGCCCCAGCATTTT.

Notes on this clone: One end of the junction fails to match germline, which may point to a read error. This sequence joins TRBV4-1 and TRBJ2-7, with a possible D match to TRBD2 (6 bases). The CDR3 runs 16 residues. Germline CDR1 MGHRA, CDR2 YSYEKL. The CDR3 reads CASSQEPGLPSHEQYF. In DNA, the CDR3 is TGCGCCAGCAGCCAAGAACCGGGACTCCCCTCCCACGAGCAGTACTTC.

In its sample, this clone was seen once. The chain recombines TRBV6-5 with TRBJ1-5; perhaps TRBD1 as D (6 bases). From germline, CDR1 is MNHEY and CDR2 SVGAGI. The CDR3 contains 14 residues. The V gene lost 5 bases and the J gene lost 9 bases, with 17 bases spanning the gap. CDR3 sequence reads: CASSQNRVRTPQHF. CDR3 nucleotide sequence: TGTGCCAGCAGTCAAAACAGGGTCCGTACGCCCCAGCATTTT.

This clone was detected only once. The chain is built from TRBV9 and TRBJ2-5; D not resolved. The V and J ends lost 3 bases and 0 bases respectively, with 9 bases between them. The length of the CDR3 is 14 residues. Germline assignment: CDR1 SGDLS and CDR2 YYNGEE. CDR3 in DNA: TGTGCCAGCAGCGCCCCACAGAACCAAGAGACCCAGTACTTC. Amino acids: CASSAPQNQETQYF. The variable domain in full, with the rest retrieved from reference TRBV9 and TRBJ2-5, is DSGVTQTPKHLITATGQRVTLRCSPRSGDLSVYWYQQSLDQGLQFLIQYYNGEERAKGNILERFSAQQFPDLHSELNLSSLELGDSALYFCASSAPQNQETQYFGPGTRLLVL.

The genes are TRBV11-3 and TRBJ2-5, with D tentatively TRBD1 (5 bases). From germline, CDR1 is SGHNT and CDR2 YENEEA. The CDR3 extends over 13 amino acids. The V and J ends lost 2 bases and 9 bases respectively, with 13 bases between them. The CDR3 loop is CASSLLHGQPQYF. The CDR3 DNA is TGTGCCAGCAGCTTACTCCACGGACAACCCCAGTACTTC.

The chain combines TRBV7-6 with TRBJ1-2; D not certain. V was cut by 5 bases and J by 8 bases, with 12 bases left in between. CDR3 length equals 12 residues. Per the germline V gene, CDR1 is SGHVS and CDR2 is FNYEAQ. The CDR3: CASSTGPGGYTF. In DNA, the CDR3 is TGTGCCAGCAGCACCGGTCCCGGGGGCTACACCTTC.

This clone was seen only a few times. The chain is built from TRBV27 and TRBJ2-6; D is ambiguous. The germline CDR1 and CDR2 sequences are MNHEY and SMNVEV (reference sequence). The CDR3 length is 15 residues. V shed 4 bases and J shed 2 bases, with 9 bases lying between them. The CDR3 coding sequence is TGTGCCAGCAGTTCACTGATTGCTGGGGCCAACGTCCTGACTTTC. It specifies CASSSLIAGANVLTF.

The gene calls are TRBV19 and TRBJ2-7, with D possibly being TRBD2 (5 bases). The CDR3 runs 12 residues. The germline V and J ends were trimmed by 10 bases and 3 bases, with 13 bases remaining between them. Germline CDR1 and CDR2: LNHDA and SQIVND (reference sequence). CDR3 sequence reads: CATRDRGYEQYF. The DNA of the CDR3 is TGTGCCACCCGGGATCGCGGCTACGAGCAGTACTTC.

The CDR3 sequence: CASSLAVRTKNEQFF. The CDR3 nucleotides read TGTGCCAGCAGCTTAGCCGTCCGGACTAAAAATGAGCAGTTCTTC. V usage is TRBV7-9 and J usage is TRBJ2-1; D possibly corresponds to TRBD2 (6 bases). CDR1 and CDR2 (germline): SEHNR, FQNEAQ (reference sequence). The CDR3 runs to 15 residues. Trimming removed 0 bases at V and 7 bases at J, with 13 bases between.

The J gene is TRBJ2-1, the V gene TRBV5-1; 8 bases fit TRBD1. CDR1 and CDR2 from the germline V gene are SGHRS and YFSETQ. J gave up 14 bases and V 0 bases, and 16 bases lay outside the gene matches. The CDR3 runs to 16 residues. The CDR3 DNA follows: TGCGCCAGCAGCTTGGGAGCAGGGGGCTTTTCACAGTTTGAGTTCTTC. It specifies CASSLGAGGFSQFEFF.

This chain links TRBV7-2 with TRBJ2-7, with D maybe TRBD1 (5 bases). The CDR3 consists of 13 residues. V gave up 5 bases and J gave up 6 bases, with 14 bases separating them. The V gene's germline CDR1 is SGHTA and CDR2 FQGNSA. The CDR3 sequence is CASSQHRQFEQYF. The DNA of the CDR3 is TGTGCCAGCAGCCAACACCGACAGTTCGAGCAGTACTTC.

A note on this clone: Additional DNA sequences in this sample encode the identical CDR3. The chain joins TRBV19 to TRBJ2-5; possible D gene TRBD2, 6 bases. The germline gives CDR1 LNHDA, CDR2 SQIVND (reference sequence). With 3 bases removed from V and 5 bases from J, the gap between germline ends came to 7 bases. This CDR3 is 12 amino acids long. Written as DNA, the CDR3 is TGTGCCAGTAGTATTGGGGGGGAGACCCAGTACTTC. It specifies CASSIGGETQYF.